This is a list of T cell receptor beta chains from one sample in a study of blood T cell repertoires in COVID-19. Profiling relied on immunoSEQ multiplex PCR, and the TCRdb table lists in-frame clones only, not all of them. The table records some 200,000 clones, about 90% of them present only once. The sample comprised peripheral blood. These receptors all come from a man aged 30 to 39 with acute or convalescent COVID-19. The CDR3 runs from the conserved cysteine through the conserved F or W. The order of the fields is J gene, clone size, V gene, D gene, CDR3 DNA, CDR3 protein. A D gene is named only where the DNA matches it firmly. Some rows mark clone size as missing; the rest say once, few, many or name a class of expanded clone.

J gene: TRBJ1-2
clone size: once
V gene: TRBV7-9
D gene: -
CDR3 DNA: TGTGCCAGCAGCGCGGACTTCTATGGCTACACCTTC
CDR3 protein: CASSADFYGYTF

J gene: TRBJ2-1
clone size: -
V gene: TRBV3-1/TRBV3-2
D gene: -
CDR3 DNA: TGTGCCAGCAGCCGAGACCTAGCTCCCCCTTTCGAGCAGTTCTTC
CDR3 protein: CASSRDLAPPFEQFF

J gene: TRBJ1-5
clone size: -
V gene: TRBV18
D gene: -
CDR3 DNA: TGTGCCAGCTCACTCATGGGGCCGGACAATCAGCCCCAGCATTTT
CDR3 protein: CASSLMGPDNQPQHF

J gene: TRBJ2-2
clone size: -
V gene: TRBV30
D gene: -
CDR3 DNA: TGTGCCTGGAGTGTCAGTAGGGAGCTGTTTTTT
CDR3 protein: CAWSVSRELFF

J gene: TRBJ1-1
clone size: -
V gene: TRBV5-1
D gene: -
CDR3 DNA: TGCGCCAGCAGCCCCGACATCTCGGACACTGAAGCTTTCTTT
CDR3 protein: CASSPDISDTEAFF

J gene: TRBJ1-5
clone size: -
V gene: TRBV24-1
D gene: -
CDR3 DNA: TGTGCCACCAGGGGGGGAGCCAATCAGCCCCAGCATTTT
CDR3 protein: CATRGGANQPQHF

J gene: TRBJ2-7
clone size: -
V gene: TRBV6-7
D gene: -
CDR3 DNA: TGTGCCAGCAGTCCCCGGGTCAAGAAAGGAGGCGAGCAGTACTTC
CDR3 protein: CASSPRVKKGGEQYF

J gene: TRBJ2-7
clone size: -
V gene: TRBV12-5
D gene: -
CDR3 DNA: TGTGCTAGTGGTCAAACAGGAGTGAGATACTTC
CDR3 protein: CASGQTGVRYF

J gene: TRBJ2-1
clone size: -
V gene: TRBV10-2
D gene: -
CDR3 DNA: TGCGCCAGCAGGGTGCGGGGCTCCTACAATGAGCAGTTCTTC
CDR3 protein: CASRVRGSYNEQFF

J gene: TRBJ2-2
clone size: -
V gene: TRBV13
D gene: TRBD2
CDR3 DNA: TGTGCCAGCAGGCGCGGGGGTTCGAACACCGGGGAGCTGTTTTTT
CDR3 protein: CASRRGGSNTGELFF

J gene: TRBJ2-2
clone size: -
V gene: TRBV7-9
D gene: TRBD1
CDR3 DNA: TGTGCCAGCGAAGGACAGGCTATAACCGGGGAGCTGTTTTTT
CDR3 protein: CASEGQAITGELFF

J gene: TRBJ1-5
clone size: -
V gene: TRBV28
D gene: -
CDR3 DNA: TGTGCCAGCAGGGGGGAGGGCTCAAATCAGCCCCAGCATTTT
CDR3 protein: CASRGEGSNQPQHF

J gene: TRBJ2-4
clone size: -
V gene: TRBV2
D gene: -
CDR3 DNA: TGTGCCAGCAGTCCTCAGTTAGCCAAAAACATTCAGTACTTC
CDR3 protein: CASSPQLAKNIQYF